This entry concerns a single T cell receptor beta chain. This entry comes from a study of T cell changes during pregnancy in multiple sclerosis. TCRdb keeps only in-frame clones here, not all; method: immunoSEQ multiplex PCR. Here the sample spans under 55,000 clones, about 89% being singletons. V was trimmed by 0 bases and J by 5 bases, leaving 14 bases between them. CDR3 length: 15 amino acids. Germline CDR1 reads SGHTS; CDR2 reads YDEGEE. This sequence was found in a female donor with multiple sclerosis, enrolled in a pregnancy study. The sample consisted of CD8+ T cells from peripheral blood mononuclear cells, taken after pregnancy. The rearrangement joins TRBV5-8 to TRBJ2-5; D not resolved. The DNA of the CDR3 is TGTGCCAGCAGCTTGGGAGAGGCCGGTGGGGAGACCCAGTACTTC. Protein sequence: CASSLGEAGGETQYF.